This T cell receptor (beta chain) appears in the sequencing data of a study of shared T cell receptors in the human thymus. The CDR3 sequence is 16 residues long. Trimming stripped 7 bases from V and 2 bases from J, with 19 bases between. Germline assignment: CDR1 MDHEN and CDR2 SYDVKM. This clone was found once. Measured with immunoSEQ multiplex PCR; TCRdb has only the in-frame clones, and not every one. The sample shows about 710,000 clones, approximately 87% of them seen only once. The same sample was also studied in work on human thymus T cells. This second study notes: Finnish infants who were healthy and having corrective surgery for congenital heart defects made up the donors.

This clonotype was sampled from a boy in the first two years of life with a congenital heart defect. The chain employs TRBV28 and TRBJ2-3; D gene ambiguous. Sequenced: thymocytes. CDR3 sequence (DNA): TGTGCCAGCACCCCCCTAGAAACCGGGTACACAGATACGCAGTATTTT. It codes for CASTPLETGYTDTQYF.